The rows below give T cell receptor beta chains drawn from one sample of a study of blood T cell repertoires in COVID-19. The method was immunoSEQ multiplex PCR; TCRdb's version includes in-frame clones alone and lacks a portion of them. Of over 100,000 clones listed, 84% are singletons. Specimen: peripheral blood. These receptors all stem from a woman aged 50 to 60 with acute or convalescent COVID-19. The CDR3 runs from the conserved cysteine through the conserved F or W. The D gene is left open where the match is weak. Size is stated for part of the rows, as once, few or many counts, or as a class when the clone is expanded.

d_call	v_call	j_call	clone_size	cdr3_nt	cdr3_aa
-	TRBV5-1	TRBJ1-6	-	TGCGCCAGCAGCTCCCAAAAGAGTTCCCATTCACCCCTCCACTTT	CASSSQKSSHSPLHF
-	TRBV7-9	TRBJ1-2	-	TGTGCCAGCAGCTTAGTTGGGGAGGGCTACACCTTC	CASSLVGEGYTF
TRBD2	TRBV2	TRBJ2-3	-	TGTGCCAGCAGTGTGGGACTAGCGGGGGTAGCAGATACGCAGTATTTT	CASSVGLAGVADTQYF
-	TRBV21-1	TRBJ1-5	once	TGTGCCAGCAGCCCCCCTGGATGGTCAGGGGCCCGATGGAGCAATCAGCCCCAGCATTTT	CASSPPGWSGARWSNQPQHF
-	TRBV21-1	TRBJ1-1	once	TGTGCCAGCAGCAAAGGAAAAGTCCCGGGACAGGGGTTGTGTAGCACTGAAGCTTTCTTT	CASSKGKVPGQGLCSTEAFF
-	TRBV18	TRBJ1-1	-	TGTGCCAGCTCATTAGGGAGGAACACTGAAGCTTTCTTT	CASSLGRNTEAFF
-	TRBV7-9	TRBJ1-1	-	TGTGCCAGCAGCTTATATCAGGGGCCGGTGACTGAAGCTTTCTTT	CASSLYQGPVTEAFF
TRBD1	TRBV6-5	TRBJ2-7	-	TGTGCCAGCACCAGACAGGGGACCTACGAGCAGTACTTC	CASTRQGTYEQYF
-	TRBV19	TRBJ1-2	-	TGTGCCAGTAGTGTCTCGTTCGGGGTTTCCTATGGCTACACCTTC	CASSVSFGVSYGYTF
-	TRBV19	TRBJ2-5	-	TGTGCCAGTAGTATAGCAGGGGCCGAGACCCAGTACTTC	CASSIAGAETQYF
-	TRBV12-3/TRBV12-4	TRBJ1-2	-	TGTGCCAGCAGCGAAGGGAGCTATGGCTACACCTTC	CASSEGSYGYTF
-	TRBV2	TRBJ2-5	-	TGTGCCAGCAGTGGGGGGCACCAGCAAGAGACCCAGTACTTC	CASSGGHQQETQYF
-	TRBV11-2	TRBJ1-3	-	TGTGCCAGCAGCCTACCGGGTGGAAACACCATATATTTT	CASSLPGGNTIYF
-	TRBV29-1	TRBJ1-2	-	TGCAGCGTTGAAGGGCAGGGCCTAAACTATGGCTACACCTTC	CSVEGQGLNYGYTF
-	TRBV12-3/TRBV12-4	TRBJ1-1	-	TGTGCCAGCAGTTCCGGGTTTGTTGAAGCTTTCTTT	CASSSGFVEAFF
TRBD1	TRBV2	TRBJ2-2	-	TGTGCCAGCAGTGTAATGGGGCCAGGGGGTACCGGGGAGCTGTTTTTT	CASSVMGPGGTGELFF
TRBD1	TRBV5-1	TRBJ2-4	few	TGCGCCAGCAGCTTTCAGGGGGCCGAAAACATTCAGTACTTC	CASSFQGAENIQYF
TRBD1	TRBV19	TRBJ2-1	-	TGTGCCAGTAGTATAATGGCAGGGGGCGTGGAGCAGTTCTTC	CASSIMAGGVEQFF
-	TRBV12-3/TRBV12-4	TRBJ1-5	-	TGTGCCAGCAGAGGACAGCTCAATCAGCCCCAGCATTTT	CASRGQLNQPQHF
-	TRBV12-2	TRBJ2-7	many	TGTGCAAGTCGCTTAGGGACAGAAGGGGTTTCCTACGAGCAGTACTTC	CASRLGTEGVSYEQYF
TRBD1	TRBV5-1	TRBJ1-1	-	TGCGCCAGCAGCTCTAAACAGGGGGCAGGGGGAAACACTGAAGCTTTCTTT	CASSSKQGAGGNTEAFF
TRBD1	TRBV18	TRBJ2-7	-	TGTGCCAGCTCCAAATTAGGACAGGGGTCGACCGAGCAGTACTTC	CASSKLGQGSTEQYF
-	TRBV30	TRBJ1-1	once	TGTGCCGGTGACAGGCAGAACACTGAAGCTTTCTTT	CAGDRQNTEAFF
TRBD2	TRBV30	TRBJ2-3	-	TGTGCCTGGAGTGGTAATAGCGGGGGGCCCGAGGGTACGCAGTATTTT	CAWSGNSGGPEGTQYF
-	TRBV15	TRBJ1-4	few	TGTGCCACCAGCAGAGATAAAGTCAATCGGAATGAAAAACTGTTTTTT	CATSRDKVNRNEKLFF
-	TRBV10-2	TRBJ2-2	-	TGCGCCATCGAGCCCACGACAGGCCGCACCGGGGAGCTGTTTTTT	CAIEPTTGRTGELFF
-	TRBV28	TRBJ1-1	once	TGTGCCAGCTGGGGACACCGGAACACTGAAGCTTTCTTT	CASWGHRNTEAFF
-	TRBV5-3	TRBJ1-2	-	TGTGCCAGAAGCCTTATTGGGGGGACCATGGGCTACACCTTC	CARSLIGGTMGYTF
-	TRBV19	TRBJ2-7	-	TGTGCCAGTAGTTCTACTACGACCTCCGAGCAGTACTTC	CASSSTTTSEQYF
TRBD2	TRBV19	TRBJ2-1	-	TGTGCCAGTAGTATTCTGGCGGGGGGGCATTATGAGCAGTTCTTC	CASSILAGGHYEQFF
-	TRBV2	TRBJ2-4	-	TGTGCCAGCAGGCACAGGGAGAGCGGAGGCAGAAGGCAGTACTTC	CASRHRESGGRRQYF
-	TRBV5-1	TRBJ2-1	-	TGCGCCAGCAGCTTGGCAGGGTCCCCTATAGGTGAGCAGTTCTTC	CASSLAGSPIGEQFF
-	TRBV24-1	TRBJ2-3	-	TGTGCCACCAGTGATCTGGACAGCAACAGGGATACGCAGTATTTT	CATSDLDSNRDTQYF
TRBD2	TRBV11-3	TRBJ2-1	-	TGTGCCGCCCGGACTAGCGGGGGGGTAGGTGAGCAGTTCTTC	CAARTSGGVGEQFF
TRBD2	TRBV6-2/TRBV6-3	TRBJ2-2	once	TGTGCCAGCAGTTACTCTAGCGGGGGGGCCACCGGGGAGCTGTTTTTT	CASSYSSGGATGELFF
TRBD2	TRBV30	TRBJ2-1	-	TGTGCCTGGGAGCGGGATGCGTCCTACAATGAGCAGTTCTTC	CAWERDASYNEQFF
-	TRBV7-3	TRBJ1-1	-	TGTGCCAGCAGCTTGGAGCCGGGCACTGAAGCTTTCTTT	CASSLEPGTEAFF
TRBD1	TRBV30	TRBJ1-1	-	TGTGCCTGGAGTGTACAGGGGATCGGCACTGAAGCTTTCTTT	CAWSVQGIGTEAFF
-	TRBV5-1	TRBJ1-2	-	TGCGCCAGCAGCTCAGAAGGGGCACAAAACTATGGCTACACCTTC	CASSSEGAQNYGYTF
-	TRBV5-1	TRBJ1-2	once	TGCGCCAGCAGCTTGGAAGGACAAGTTAACTATGGCTACACCTTC	CASSLEGQVNYGYTF
-	TRBV28	TRBJ2-7	many	TGTGCCAGCAGCCTTGGGGAGTACGAGCAGTACTTC	CASSLGEYEQYF